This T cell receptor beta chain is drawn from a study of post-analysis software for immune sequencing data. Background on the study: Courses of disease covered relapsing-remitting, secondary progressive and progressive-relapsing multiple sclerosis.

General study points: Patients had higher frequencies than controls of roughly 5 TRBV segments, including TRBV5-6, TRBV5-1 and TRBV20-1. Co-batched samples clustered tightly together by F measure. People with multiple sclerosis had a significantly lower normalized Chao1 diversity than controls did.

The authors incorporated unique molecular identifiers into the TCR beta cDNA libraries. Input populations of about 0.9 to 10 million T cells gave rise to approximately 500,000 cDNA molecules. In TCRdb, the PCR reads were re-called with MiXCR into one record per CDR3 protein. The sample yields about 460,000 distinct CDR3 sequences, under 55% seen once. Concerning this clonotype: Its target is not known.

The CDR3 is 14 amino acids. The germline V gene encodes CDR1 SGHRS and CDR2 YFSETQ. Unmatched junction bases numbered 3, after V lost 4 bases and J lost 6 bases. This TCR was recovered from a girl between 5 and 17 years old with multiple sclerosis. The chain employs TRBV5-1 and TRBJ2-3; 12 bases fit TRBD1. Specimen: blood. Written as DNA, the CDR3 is TGCGCCAGCAGCCCGGGACAGGGGGCCGATACGCAGTATTTT. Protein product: CASSPGQGADTQYF.